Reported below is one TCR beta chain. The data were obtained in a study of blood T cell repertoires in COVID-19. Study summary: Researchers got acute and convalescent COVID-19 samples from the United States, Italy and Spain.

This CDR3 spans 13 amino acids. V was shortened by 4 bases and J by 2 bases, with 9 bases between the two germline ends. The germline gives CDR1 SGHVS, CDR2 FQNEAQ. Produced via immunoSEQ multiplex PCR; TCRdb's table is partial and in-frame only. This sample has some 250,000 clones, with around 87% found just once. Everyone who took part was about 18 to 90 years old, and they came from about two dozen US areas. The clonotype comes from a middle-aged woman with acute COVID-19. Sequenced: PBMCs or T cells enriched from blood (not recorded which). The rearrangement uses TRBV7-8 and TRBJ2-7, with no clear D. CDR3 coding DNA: TGTGCCAGCAGCTCCTCGGTGGCCTACGAGCAGTACTTC. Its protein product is CASSSSVAYEQYF.